These T cell receptor beta chains were read from a single sample in a study of blood T cell repertoires in COVID-19. Sequencing used immunoSEQ multiplex PCR; TCRdb keeps in-frame clones, though not all of them. The table has approximately 150,000 clones, just under 85% seen once. Sample: peripheral blood. The receptors come from a woman of 80 years or more with COVID-19, enrolled during active disease. CDR3s include the opening cysteine and the closing phenylalanine or tryptophan. D genes are given only for firm matches. The listing skips clone size in some rows; elsewhere it reads once, few, many or a size class.

d_call,v_call,j_call,clone_size,cdr3_aa,cdr3_nt
-,TRBV24-1,TRBJ2-1,-,CATGGARGAYNEQFF,TGTGCCACCGGTGGGGCCAGGGGAGCCTACAATGAGCAGTTCTTC
-,TRBV6-5,TRBJ2-7,-,CASSYNGESPGGQYF,TGTGCCAGCAGTTACAACGGGGAGTCCCCCGGGGGGCAGTACTTC
TRBD1,TRBV6-2/TRBV6-3,TRBJ2-7,-,CASSQTGLYEQYF,TGTGCCAGCAGCCAGACAGGGTTGTACGAGCAGTACTTC
-,TRBV29-1,TRBJ1-1,-,CSVHNRVGNTEAFF,TGCAGCGTACACAACAGGGTGGGGAACACTGAAGCTTTCTTT
-,TRBV21-1,TRBJ2-7,-,CAKLDIGGFPPGEQYF,TGTGCCAAGCTGGATATAGGAGGGTTCCCACCGGGGGAGCAGTACTTC
-,TRBV7-2,TRBJ1-1,-,CASSLEGAGAVAFF,TGTGCCAGCAGCTTAGAGGGAGCGGGGGCTGTGGCTTTCTTT
-,TRBV10-3,TRBJ2-2,once,CATGLNTGELFF,TGTGCTACAGGGCTTAACACCGGGGAGCTGTTTTTT
-,TRBV29-1,TRBJ1-2,-,CSASPLAHYGYTF,TGCAGCGCCTCCCCCTTGGCACACTATGGCTACACCTTC
TRBD2,TRBV18,TRBJ2-5,-,CASSPVSGRAHETQYF,TGTGCCAGCTCACCAGTCAGCGGGAGGGCCCACGAGACCCAGTACTTC
-,TRBV5-6,TRBJ1-5,-,CASSFWGGYDQPQHF,TGTGCCAGCAGCTTCTGGGGGGGTTACGACCAGCCCCAGCATTTT
-,TRBV18,TRBJ1-2,-,CASSPGGPTNGYTF,TGTGCCAGCTCACCAGGGGGCCCAACTAATGGCTACACCTTC
-,TRBV9,TRBJ2-1,-,CASSDLGTGNEQFF,TGTGCCAGCAGCGACCTGGGTACAGGGAATGAGCAGTTCTTC
-,TRBV11-2,TRBJ1-1,-,CASSLGLGSTEAFF,TGTGCCAGCAGCTTAGGTCTAGGGAGCACTGAAGCTTTCTTT
-,TRBV4-1,TRBJ2-1,-,CASSQDLGIGDEQFF,TGCGCCAGCAGCCAAGATCTAGGCATCGGGGATGAGCAGTTCTTC
TRBD1,TRBV10-1,TRBJ1-2,-,CATPDGTGLHYGYTF,TGCGCCACTCCCGATGGGACAGGGCTACACTATGGCTACACCTTC
-,TRBV5-6,TRBJ1-1,-,CASDSFQMNTEAFF,TGTGCCAGCGACTCCTTCCAGATGAACACTGAAGCTTTCTTT
-,TRBV27,TRBJ1-3,-,CASSRDTGNTIYF,TGTGCCAGCAGCCGGGACACTGGAAACACCATATATTTT